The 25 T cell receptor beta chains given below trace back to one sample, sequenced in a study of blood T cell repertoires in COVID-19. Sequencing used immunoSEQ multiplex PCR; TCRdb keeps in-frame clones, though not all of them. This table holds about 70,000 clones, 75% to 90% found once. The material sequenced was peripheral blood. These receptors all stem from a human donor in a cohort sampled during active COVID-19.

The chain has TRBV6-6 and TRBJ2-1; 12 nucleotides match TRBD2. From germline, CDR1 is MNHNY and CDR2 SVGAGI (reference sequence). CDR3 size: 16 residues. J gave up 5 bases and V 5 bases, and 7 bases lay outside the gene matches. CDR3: CASSPTSGGIHNEQFF. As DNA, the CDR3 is TGTGCCAGCAGTCCCACTAGCGGGGGGATCCACAATGAGCAGTTCTTC.

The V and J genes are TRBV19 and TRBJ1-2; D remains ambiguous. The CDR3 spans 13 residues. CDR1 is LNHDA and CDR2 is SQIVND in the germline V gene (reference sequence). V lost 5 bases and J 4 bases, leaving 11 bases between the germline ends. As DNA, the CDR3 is TGTGCCAGTAGTTTGGCCGGCGGCTATGGCTACACCTTC. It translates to CASSLAGGYGYTF.

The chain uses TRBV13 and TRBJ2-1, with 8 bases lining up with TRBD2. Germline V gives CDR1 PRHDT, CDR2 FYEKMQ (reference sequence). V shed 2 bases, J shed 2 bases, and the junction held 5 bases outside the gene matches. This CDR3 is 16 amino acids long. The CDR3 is CASSLRAGGPYNEQFF. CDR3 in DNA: TGTGCCAGCAGCTTAAGGGCGGGGGGCCCCTACAATGAGCAGTTCTTC.

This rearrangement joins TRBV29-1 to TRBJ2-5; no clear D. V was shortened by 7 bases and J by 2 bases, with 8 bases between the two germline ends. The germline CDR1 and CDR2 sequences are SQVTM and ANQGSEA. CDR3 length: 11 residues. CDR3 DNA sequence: TGCAGCGGCAGTAAACAAGAGACCCAGTACTTC. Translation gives CSGSKQETQYF.

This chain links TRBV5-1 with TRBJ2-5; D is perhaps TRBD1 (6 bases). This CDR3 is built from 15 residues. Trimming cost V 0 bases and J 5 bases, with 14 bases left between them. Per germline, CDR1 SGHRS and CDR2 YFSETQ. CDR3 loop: CASSLEGVEGETQYF. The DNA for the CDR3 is TGCGCCAGCAGCTTGGAGGGGGTTGAAGGGGAGACCCAGTACTTC. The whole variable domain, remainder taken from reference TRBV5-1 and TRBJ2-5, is KAGVTQTPRYLIKTRGQQVTLSCSPISGHRSVSWYQQTPGQGLQFLFEYFSETQRNKGNFPGRFSGRQFSNSRSEMNVSTLELGDSALYLCASSLEGVEGETQYFGPGTRLLVL.

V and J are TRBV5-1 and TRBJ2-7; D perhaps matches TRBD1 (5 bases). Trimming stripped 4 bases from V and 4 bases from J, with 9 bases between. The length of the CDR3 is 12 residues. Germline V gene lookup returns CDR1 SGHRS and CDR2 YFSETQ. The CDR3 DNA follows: TGCGCCAGCAGCCCCCAGGGTTACGAGCAGTACTTC. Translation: CASSPQGYEQYF.

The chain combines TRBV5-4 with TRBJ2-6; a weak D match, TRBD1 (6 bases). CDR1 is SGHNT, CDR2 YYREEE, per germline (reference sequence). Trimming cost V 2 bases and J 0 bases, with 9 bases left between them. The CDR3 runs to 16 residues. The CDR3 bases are TGTGCCAGCAGCTTCGACAGGAGCTCTGGGGCCAACGTCCTGACTTTC. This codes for CASSFDRSSGANVLTF.

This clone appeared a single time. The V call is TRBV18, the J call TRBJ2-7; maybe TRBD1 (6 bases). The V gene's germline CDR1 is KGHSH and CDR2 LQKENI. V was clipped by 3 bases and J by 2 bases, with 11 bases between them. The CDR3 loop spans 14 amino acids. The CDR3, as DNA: TGTGCCAGCTCACCGGACAGATCAACCTACGAGCAGTACTTC. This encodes CASSPDRSTYEQYF.

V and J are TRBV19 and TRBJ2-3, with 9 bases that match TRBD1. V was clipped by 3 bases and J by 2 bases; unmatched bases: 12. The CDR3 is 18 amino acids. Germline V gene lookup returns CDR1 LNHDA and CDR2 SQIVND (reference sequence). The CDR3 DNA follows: TGTGCCAGTAGTATGGGCCGGACAGGGGTGTACCACACAGATACGCAGTATTTT. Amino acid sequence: CASSMGRTGVYHTDTQYF.

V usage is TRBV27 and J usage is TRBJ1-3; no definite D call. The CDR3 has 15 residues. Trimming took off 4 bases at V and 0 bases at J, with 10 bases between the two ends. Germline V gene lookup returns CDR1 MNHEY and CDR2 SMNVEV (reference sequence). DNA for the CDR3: TGTGCCAGCAGTTCCACGGGGAGCTCTGGAAACACCATATATTTT. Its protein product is CASSSTGSSGNTIYF.

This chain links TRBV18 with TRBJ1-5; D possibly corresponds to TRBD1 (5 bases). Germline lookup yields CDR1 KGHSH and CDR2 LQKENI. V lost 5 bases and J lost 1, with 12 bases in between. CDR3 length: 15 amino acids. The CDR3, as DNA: TGTGCCAGCTCAAGTCAGGGTTACAGCAATCAGCCCCAGCATTTT. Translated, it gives CASSSQGYSNQPQHF.

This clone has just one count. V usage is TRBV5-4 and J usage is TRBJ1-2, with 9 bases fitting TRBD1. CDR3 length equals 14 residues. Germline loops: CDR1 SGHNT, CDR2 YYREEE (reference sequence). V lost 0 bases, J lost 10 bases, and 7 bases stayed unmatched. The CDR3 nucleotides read TGTGCCAGCAGCTTGGCCGGGGGGGACAGGGCCTACACCTTC. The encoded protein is CASSLAGGDRAYTF.

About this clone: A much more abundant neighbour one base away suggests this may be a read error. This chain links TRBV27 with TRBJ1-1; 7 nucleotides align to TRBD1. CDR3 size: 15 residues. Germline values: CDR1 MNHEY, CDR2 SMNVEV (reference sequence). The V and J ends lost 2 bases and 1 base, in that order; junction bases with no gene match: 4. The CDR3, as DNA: TGTGCCAGCAGTTTAGCCACAGGGGCGAACACTGAAGCTTTCTTT. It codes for CASSLATGANTEAFF.

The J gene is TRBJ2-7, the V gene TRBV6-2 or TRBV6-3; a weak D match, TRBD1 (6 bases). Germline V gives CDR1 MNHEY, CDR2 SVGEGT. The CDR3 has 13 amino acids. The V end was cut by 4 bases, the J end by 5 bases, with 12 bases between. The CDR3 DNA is TGTGCCAGCAGTTGGGCAGGGGCGCACGAGCAGTACTTC. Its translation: CASSWAGAHEQYF.

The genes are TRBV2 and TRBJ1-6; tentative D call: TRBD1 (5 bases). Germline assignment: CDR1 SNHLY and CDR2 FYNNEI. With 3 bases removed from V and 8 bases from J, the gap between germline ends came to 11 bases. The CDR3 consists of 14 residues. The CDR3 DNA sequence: TGTGCCAGCAGTGAGCAGGGCCTCTATTCACCCCTCCACTTT. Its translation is CASSEQGLYSPLHF. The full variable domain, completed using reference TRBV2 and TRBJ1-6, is EPEVTQTPSHQVTQMGQEVILRCVPISNHLYFYWYRQILGQKVEFLVSFYNNEISEKSEIFDDQFSVERPDGSNFTLKIRSTKLEDSAMYFCASSEQGLYSPLHFGNGTRLTVT.

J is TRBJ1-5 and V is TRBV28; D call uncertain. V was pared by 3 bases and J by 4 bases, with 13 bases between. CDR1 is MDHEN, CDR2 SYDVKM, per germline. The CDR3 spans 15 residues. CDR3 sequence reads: CASSFGDGGNQPQHF. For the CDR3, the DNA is TGTGCCAGCAGTTTTGGGGATGGAGGAAATCAGCCCCAGCATTTT.

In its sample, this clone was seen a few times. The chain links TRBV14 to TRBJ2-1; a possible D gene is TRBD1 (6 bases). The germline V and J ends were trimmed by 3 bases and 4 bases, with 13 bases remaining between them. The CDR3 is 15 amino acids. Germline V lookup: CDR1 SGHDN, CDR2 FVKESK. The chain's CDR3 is CASSQQLGTYNEQFF. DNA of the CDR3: TGTGCCAGCAGCCAGCAACTAGGGACATACAATGAGCAGTTCTTC.

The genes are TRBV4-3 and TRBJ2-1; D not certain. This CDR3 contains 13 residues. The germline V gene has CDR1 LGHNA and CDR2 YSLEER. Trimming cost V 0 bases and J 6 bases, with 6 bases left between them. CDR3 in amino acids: CASSQDPGNEQFF. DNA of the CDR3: TGCGCCAGCAGCCAAGATCCGGGCAATGAGCAGTTCTTC.

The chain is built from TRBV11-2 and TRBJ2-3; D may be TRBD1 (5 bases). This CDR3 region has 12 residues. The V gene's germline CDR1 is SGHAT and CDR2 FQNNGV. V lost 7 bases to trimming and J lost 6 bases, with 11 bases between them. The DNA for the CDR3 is TGTGCCAGCACCCGACAGCCCGATACGCAGTATTTT. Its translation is CASTRQPDTQYF. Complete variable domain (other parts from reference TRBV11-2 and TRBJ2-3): EAGVAQSPRYKIIEKRQSVAFWCNPISGHATLYWYQQILGQGPKLLIQFQNNGVVDDSQLPKDRFSAERLKGVDSTLKIQPAKLEDSAVYLCASTRQPDTQYFGPGTRLTVL.

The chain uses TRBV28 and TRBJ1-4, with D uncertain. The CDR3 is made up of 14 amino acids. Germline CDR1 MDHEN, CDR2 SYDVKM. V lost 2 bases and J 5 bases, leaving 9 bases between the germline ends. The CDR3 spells CASSLRGFNEKLFF. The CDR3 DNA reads TGTGCCAGCAGTTTACGGGGTTTCAATGAAAAACTGTTTTTT.

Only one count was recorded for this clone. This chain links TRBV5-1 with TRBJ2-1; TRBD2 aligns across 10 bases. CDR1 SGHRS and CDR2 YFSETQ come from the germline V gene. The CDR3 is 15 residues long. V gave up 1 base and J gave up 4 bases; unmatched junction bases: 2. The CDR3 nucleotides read TGCGCCAGCAGCTTGACTAGCGGGGAATACAATGAGCAGTTCTTC. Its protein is CASSLTSGEYNEQFF.

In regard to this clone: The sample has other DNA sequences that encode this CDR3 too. The CDR3 region is CASSVGTSGGIQETQYF. CDR3 coding DNA: TGTGCCAGCAGCGTAGGGACCAGCGGGGGGATACAAGAGACCCAGTACTTC. The chain carries TRBV9 and TRBJ2-5; 9 bases are shared with TRBD2. CDR1 and CDR2 (germline): SGDLS, YYNGEE. J lost 2 bases, V lost 0 bases, and 8 bases had no gene match. This CDR3 has 17 residues.

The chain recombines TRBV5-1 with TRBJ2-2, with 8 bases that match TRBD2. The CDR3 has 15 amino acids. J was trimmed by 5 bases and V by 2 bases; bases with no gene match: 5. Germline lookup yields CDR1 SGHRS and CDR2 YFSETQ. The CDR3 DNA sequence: TGCGCCAGCAGCTTCGGGGGGGCCGGAACCGGGGAGCTGTTTTTT. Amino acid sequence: CASSFGGAGTGELFF.

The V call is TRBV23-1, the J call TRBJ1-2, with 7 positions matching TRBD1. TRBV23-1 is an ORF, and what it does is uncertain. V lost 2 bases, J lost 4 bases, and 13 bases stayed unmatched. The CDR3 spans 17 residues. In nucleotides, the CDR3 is TGCGCCAGCAGTCAACGGCCGACAGGGTTTACTTGCTATGGCTACACCTTC. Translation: CASSQRPTGFTCYGYTF.

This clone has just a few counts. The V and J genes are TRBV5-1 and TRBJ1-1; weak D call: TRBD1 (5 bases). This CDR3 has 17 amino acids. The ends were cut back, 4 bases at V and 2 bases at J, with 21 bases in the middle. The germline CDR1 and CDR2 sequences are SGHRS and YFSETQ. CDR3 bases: TGCGCCAGCAGCCTGATGGGTGCGGCGGGACTAAACACTGAAGCTTTCTTT. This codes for CASSLMGAAGLNTEAFF.